These 9 T cell receptor beta chains originate from one sample sequenced in a study of technical replicates of blood from a few donors. TCRdb keeps only in-frame clones here, not all; method: immunoSEQ multiplex PCR. Of 66,000 or so clones listed, less than 98% are singletons. Specimen: T cells isolated from PBMCs. All receptors come from a human donor in good health.

The chain joins TRBV28 to TRBJ2-2, with D possibly TRBD2 on 5 matching bases. The germline V gene encodes CDR1 MDHEN and CDR2 SYDVKM. There are 12 residues in the CDR3. V was cut by 6 bases and J by 6 bases, with 8 bases left in between. The CDR3, as DNA: TGTGCCAGCAGCCCAGCGGCCGGGGAGCTGTTTTTT. Translated, it gives CASSPAAGELFF.

The V and J genes are TRBV10-3 and TRBJ2-6; D unresolved. V was trimmed by 6 bases and J by 0 bases, leaving 6 bases between them. Germline values: CDR1 ENHRY, CDR2 SYGVKD. The CDR3 length is 14 residues. As DNA, the CDR3 is TGTGCCATCAGGAGGAGCTCTGGGGCCAACGTCCTGACTTTC. This translates into CAIRRSSGANVLTF.

The rearrangement uses TRBV14 and TRBJ2-2; 8 bases align to TRBD1. V gave up 8 bases and J gave up 4 bases; unmatched junction bases: 3. Looked up from germline, CDR1 is SGHDN and CDR2 is FVKESK. The CDR3 is 13 amino acids. The CDR3 here is CASATGGTGELFF. CDR3 nucleotides: TGTGCCAGCGCTACAGGGGGCACCGGGGAGCTGTTTTTT.

The chain's CDR3 is CASSYWTVEDWSYGYTF. The CDR3 nucleotides read TGCGCCAGCAGCTATTGGACCGTGGAGGATTGGAGCTATGGCTACACCTTC. The chain links TRBV5-1 to TRBJ1-2, with D hard to call. The CDR3 runs to 17 residues. Trimming took 3 bases from V and 4 from J, leaving 22 bases between them. Germline CDR1 is SGHRS and CDR2 is YFSETQ.

The V gene is TRBV5-1, the J gene TRBJ2-5, with a tentative D call TRBD1 (5 bases). Trimming removed 6 bases from V and 3 bases from J, with 15 bases in between. The CDR3 sequence is 14 residues long. CDR1 is SGHRS, CDR2 YFSETQ, per germline. The DNA for the CDR3 is TGCGCCAGCAACAGGAGAGGAGATAAAGAGACCCAGTACTTC. This codes for CASNRRGDKETQYF. Variable domain in full (rest from reference TRBV5-1 and TRBJ2-5): KAGVTQTPRYLIKTRGQQVTLSCSPISGHRSVSWYQQTPGQGLQFLFEYFSETQRNKGNFPGRFSGRQFSNSRSEMNVSTLELGDSALYLCASNRRGDKETQYFGPGTRLLVL.

The J gene is TRBJ1-1, the V gene TRBV7-9; D is unclear. Germline values: CDR1 SEHNR, CDR2 FQNEAQ (reference sequence). The V end lost 4 bases, the J end lost 1 base, and 7 bases lay between the germline ends. This CDR3 is 13 amino acids long. CDR3 amino acids: CASSSGSNTEAFF. CDR3 nucleotides: TGTGCCAGCAGCTCCGGGTCGAACACTGAAGCTTTCTTT.

The chain links TRBV28 to TRBJ1-2; D unclear. Looked up from germline, CDR1 is MDHEN and CDR2 is SYDVKM. V shed 2 bases and J shed 1 base, with 5 bases lying between them. This CDR3 spans 13 amino acids. The CDR3 reads CASSLQNNYGYTF. CDR3 sequence (DNA): TGTGCCAGCAGTTTACAAAATAACTATGGCTACACCTTC.

This chain uses TRBV5-1 with TRBJ1-5, with a possible D match to TRBD1 (6 bases). The CDR3 runs 14 residues. Per the germline V gene, CDR1 is SGHRS and CDR2 is YFSETQ. V was pared by 4 bases and J by 3 bases, with 11 bases between. CDR3 coding DNA: TGCGCCAGCAGCCCAGGGGAGTCCAATCAGCCCCAGCATTTT. Translated: CASSPGESNQPQHF.

This chain uses TRBV28 with TRBJ2-7; 9 nucleotides align to TRBD1. J gave up 6 bases and V 7 bases, and 16 bases lay outside the gene matches. The germline gives CDR1 MDHEN, CDR2 SYDVKM. The CDR3 is 16 residues long. DNA of the CDR3: TGTGCCAGCACTTTCCCGGCCGGGACAGGGACAACCGAGCAGTACTTC. The encoded protein is CASTFPAGTGTTEQYF.